Below, 8 T cell receptor beta chains from the same sample are listed, as sequenced in a study of blood T cell repertoires in COVID-19. Libraries were prepared by immunoSEQ multiplex PCR; TCRdb keeps only in-frame clonotypes and omits some of them. The sample shows 50,000 to 75,000 clones, 70% to 75% of them seen only once. What was sequenced was peripheral blood. All receptors derive from a woman aged 50 to 60 with active or convalescent COVID-19.

The chain joins TRBV5-4 to TRBJ2-7; no definite D call. V was trimmed by 2 bases and J by 0 bases, leaving 9 bases between them. The CDR3 contains 14 residues. Germline V gene sequence: CDR1 SGHNT, CDR2 YYREEE (reference sequence). CDR3 DNA: TGTGCCAGCAGCTTAAAAGTCGGCTCCTACGAGCAGTACTTC. Its translation is CASSLKVGSYEQYF.

The chain joins TRBV28 to TRBJ1-1, with TRBD1 as a possible D gene (6 bases). This CDR3 contains 16 residues. The V gene lost 4 bases and the J gene lost 3 bases, with 18 bases spanning the gap. Germline CDR1 and CDR2: MDHEN and SYDVKM. The CDR3 protein is CASSSTWTDSHTEAFF. The CDR3 nucleotides read TGTGCCAGCAGTTCCACCTGGACAGATAGTCACACTGAAGCTTTCTTT.

The gene calls are TRBV4-1 and TRBJ2-2; TRBD1 agrees at 10 bases. Germline CDR1 is MGHRA and CDR2 is YSYEKL. CDR3 length: 17 amino acids. J gave up 7 bases and V 0 bases, and 8 bases lay outside the gene matches. The CDR3 loop reads CASSQDRGDRGVGELFF. In DNA, the CDR3 is TGCGCCAGCAGCCAAGATCGAGGGGACAGGGGAGTCGGGGAGCTGTTTTTT.

V gene TRBV24-1 combines with J gene TRBJ1-1; maybe TRBD1 (5 bases). V was pared by 3 bases and J by 3 bases, with 10 bases between. This CDR3 spans 14 amino acids. Germline V lookup: CDR1 KGHDR, CDR2 SFDVKD. DNA for the CDR3: TGTGCCACCAGTGATCAAGGGGCGGACACTGAAGCTTTCTTT. Its translation is CATSDQGADTEAFF.

The V gene is TRBV15, the J gene TRBJ2-1, with D unresolved. Germline lookup yields CDR1 LNHNV and CDR2 YYDKDF (reference sequence). V was shortened by 2 bases and J by 5 bases, with 16 bases between the two germline ends. The CDR3 contains 16 residues. The CDR3 region has the DNA TGTGCCACCAGCAGAAATCGTCTAGTTTCCAACAATGAGCAGTTCTTC. Translating gives CATSRNRLVSNNEQFF.

J is TRBJ1-1 and V is TRBV10-2, with D tentatively TRBD1 (5 bases). The CDR3 totals 14 residues. Per the germline V gene, CDR1 is WSHSY and CDR2 is SAAADI. The V end lost 2 bases, the J end lost 1 base, and 8 bases lay between the germline ends. The CDR3 bases are TGCGCCAGCAGTGAGCCGACAGAGAACACTGAAGCTTTCTTT. This encodes CASSEPTENTEAFF.

The chain carries TRBV12-3 or TRBV12-4 and TRBJ2-6, with 8 nucleotides matching TRBD2. The CDR3 runs 13 residues. V lost 11 bases, J lost 4 bases, and 4 bases stayed unmatched. The CDR3 coding sequence is TGTGCCTTGCGGGGGGCGGGGGCCAACGTCCTGACTTTC. It encodes CALRGAGANVLTF.

The chain joins TRBV2 to TRBJ1-4; 9 bases match TRBD1. From germline, CDR1 is SNHLY and CDR2 FYNNEI. With V trimmed by 1 base and J by 9 bases, 6 bases remained unmatched. This CDR3 is built from 15 residues. The CDR3 sequence is CASSEVAGTGKKLFF. CDR3 DNA: TGTGCCAGCAGTGAAGTGGCGGGGACAGGGAAAAAACTGTTTTTT.